This is a list of T cell receptor beta chains from one sample in a study of regulatory T cells in long-lasting Graves disease. TCRdb fed the multiplex PCR reads into MiXCR, producing one record per CDR3 protein. The repertoire has 200,000 to 250,000 distinct CDR3 sequences, approximately 19% of them found once; the top ten carry 12%. These data also formed part of another study, on T cells in Graves' hyperthyroidism and ophthalmopathy.

Here the sequenced sample was peripheral blood mononuclear cells (PBMCs), taken at new diagnosis, from a patient treated with antithyroid drugs. The receptors derive from a woman aged 25 to 45 with Graves disease. Each CDR3 is given with its conserved first and last residue. Each record gives: V gene, clone size, D gene, J gene, CDR3 protein, CDR3 DNA. The D gene is left open where the match is weak. Only some rows state a clone size, as once, few, many or a class for expanded clones.

>TRBV9|many|-|TRBJ1-6
CASSVGEARPLHF
TGTGCCAGCAGCGTAGGGGAAGCCCGGCCCCTCCACTTT
>TRBV11-2|-|TRBD2|TRBJ2-5
CASRELAGVQETQYF
TGTGCCAGCAGGGAACTAGCGGGAGTTCAAGAGACCCAGTACTTC
>TRBV10-2|many|-|TRBJ2-7
CASSEWAVGRVALQGEQYF
TGCGCCAGCAGTGAATGGGCGGTGGGCAGGGTGGCACTACAGGGCGAGCAGTACTTC
>TRBV27|many|TRBD1|TRBJ1-4
CASSLGRQGANEKLFF
TGTGCCAGCAGTTTAGGCAGACAGGGGGCTAATGAAAAACTGTTTTTT
>TRBV5-4|-|-|TRBJ1-1
CASSRSVTENTEAFF
TGTGCCAGCAGCCGCTCGGTCACGGAAAACACTGAAGCTTTCTTT
>TRBV28|many|TRBD1|TRBJ1-2
CASSLFRTGGSGYTF
TGTGCCAGCAGTTTATTCAGGACAGGGGGCAGCGGCTACACCTTC
>TRBV24-1|many|-|TRBJ1-5
CATSDSGQSHSNQPQHF
TGTGCCACCAGTGACTCCGGACAGTCCCATAGCAATCAGCCCCAGCATTTT
>TRBV7-2|many|TRBD1|TRBJ1-2
CASSGQGGSYGYTF
TGTGCCAGCAGCGGACAGGGGGGGAGCTATGGCTACACCTTC
>TRBV12-3/TRBV12-4|-|-|TRBJ2-5
CASNPTGGETQYF
TGTGCCAGCAACCCGACAGGAGGAGAGACCCAGTACTTC
>TRBV7-6|many|-|TRBJ2-2
CASSPMVARGTGELFF
TGTGCCAGCAGCCCCATGGTGGCTAGAGGGACCGGGGAGCTGTTTTTT
>TRBV5-1|many|-|TRBJ2-5
CASSSSWGSAAKETQYF
TGCGCCAGCAGCTCGTCCTGGGGCAGTGCTGCGAAAGAGACCCAGTACTTC
>TRBV28|many|-|TRBJ1-1
CASSLTTGLALNTEAFF
TGTGCCAGCAGTTTAACTACAGGGCTAGCTCTAAACACTGAAGCTTTCTTT
>TRBV28|many|-|TRBJ2-3
CASSLGGSADTQYF
TGTGCCAGCAGTTTAGGGGGGAGTGCAGATACGCAGTATTTT
>TRBV5-8|few|TRBD1|TRBJ1-5
CASSLGQGSFNQPQHF
TGTGCCAGCAGCCTTGGACAGGGATCTTTTAATCAGCCCCAGCATTTT
>TRBV6-1|many|-|TRBJ1-5
CASRGVGGSNQPQHF
TGTGCCAGCAGGGGAGTGGGGGGTAGCAATCAGCCCCAGCATTTT
>TRBV28|many|-|TRBJ1-1
CASSSYGRDTEAFF
TGTGCCAGCAGTTCCTATGGGCGGGACACTGAAGCTTTCTTT
>TRBV7-8|many|-|TRBJ2-3
CASSLRTVSTDTQYF
TGTGCCAGCAGCTTACGGACAGTATCCACAGATACGCAGTATTTT
>TRBV28|-|-|TRBJ2-5
CASSAWRFRETQYF
TGTGCCAGCTCCGCGTGGAGGTTTCGGGAGACCCAGTACTTC
>TRBV19|many|TRBD1|TRBJ1-1
CASSILYRGNTEAFF
TGTGCCAGTAGTATTCTATACAGGGGGAACACTGAAGCTTTCTTT
>TRBV12-3/TRBV12-4|many|TRBD2|TRBJ2-1
CASSAVLAGVRNEQFF
TGTGCCAGCAGTGCTGTCCTAGCGGGAGTTCGGAATGAGCAGTTCTTC
>TRBV19|many|-|TRBJ1-4
CASRGDRHPGPRSRSEKLFF
TGTGCCAGTAGAGGGGACCGGCACCCGGGTCCCCGGTCGCGGAGTGAAAAACTGTTTTTT
>TRBV9|-|-|TRBJ1-6
CASSVVPAYNSPLHF
TGTGCCAGCAGCGTAGTTCCGGCCTATAATTCACCCCTCCACTTT
>TRBV11-3|-|TRBD1|TRBJ1-2
CASSPGTELYGYTF
TGTGCCAGCAGCCCCGGGACAGAACTCTATGGCTACACCTTC
>TRBV7-9|-|-|TRBJ2-5
CASSLAQDSGNQETQYF
TGTGCCAGCAGCTTAGCGCAGGATAGCGGCAACCAAGAGACCCAGTACTTC